This T cell receptor (beta chain) was profiled in a study of OX40 agonist ivuxolimab in advanced cancers. Notes on the study in general: Expanded clones were, on average, more numerous among CD8+ T cells than CD4+.

Turning to this clone: Antigen: not known. The sample has other DNA sequences that encode this CDR3 too.

Trimming removed 7 bases at V and 2 bases at J, with 15 bases between. Germline CDR1 MNHNS, CDR2 SASEGT. CDR3 length: 15 residues. Generated by immunoSEQ multiplex PCR, the TCRdb table keeps only in-frame clones and is missing some. The repertoire holds roughly 80,000 clones, with more than 90% as singletons. The sequence derives from an adult with an advanced solid tumor such as melanoma, head and neck, liver or kidney cancer. Material: CD4+ or CD8+ T cells sorted from blood, obtained in a trial of the OX40 agonist ivuxolimab. The chain has TRBV6-1 and TRBJ1-3; unclear D gene. In nucleotides, the CDR3 is TGTGCCAGCATCTCTAGGACGGAAGCTGGAAACACCATATATTTT. It encodes CASISRTEAGNTIYF.